This is a list of T cell receptor beta chains from one sample in a study of CD8 T cells in Susac syndrome. TCRdb redid the calling of the immunoSEQ multiplex PCR reads with MiXCR, one entry per CDR3 protein. Among about 290,000 distinct CDR3 sequences listed, about 91% were seen once. The sample consisted of CD8+ T cells from PBMCs. The receptors come from a human donor with multiple sclerosis. The CDR3 runs from the conserved cysteine through the conserved F or W. The order of the fields is D gene, V gene, J gene, clone size, CDR3 protein, CDR3 DNA. The D gene is left open where the match is weak. Some rows have no size entry. The others give once, few or many, or a class for an expanded clone.

NA,TRBV7-2,TRBJ2-7,once,CASSLRPDWPGHFSYEQYF,TGTGCCAGCAGCTTACGGCCGGATTGGCCGGGACATTTCTCCTACGAGCAGTACTTC
NA,TRBV7-9,TRBJ1-5,NA,CASSLLEWPQHF,TGTGCCAGCAGCTTACTTGAGTGGCCCCAGCATTTT
NA,TRBV5-1,TRBJ2-1,NA,CASSFVSDPSYNEQFF,TGCGCCAGCAGCTTCGTCTCGGATCCCTCCTACAATGAGCAGTTCTTC
NA,TRBV20-1,TRBJ2-1,NA,CSAPHRGSSYNEQFF,TGCAGTGCTCCACACCGGGGGAGCTCCTACAATGAGCAGTTCTTC
TRBD2,TRBV7-9,TRBJ2-2,NA,CASSRGLAGSGELFF,TGTGCCAGCAGCCGTGGACTAGCGGGATCCGGGGAGCTGTTTTTT
NA,TRBV27,TRBJ1-5,NA,CASSYSPGQPQHF,TGTGCCAGCAGTTACTCCCCAGGGCAGCCCCAGCATTTT
NA,TRBV4-1,TRBJ2-1,NA,CASSPSSWNEQFF,TGCGCCAGCAGCCCCTCGTCGTGGAATGAGCAGTTCTTC
NA,TRBV4-3,TRBJ2-7,NA,CASSQVSSRSFYEQYF,TGCGCCAGCAGCCAAGTTTCTTCCAGATCCTTCTACGAGCAGTACTTC
NA,TRBV5-1,TRBJ1-2,NA,CASTLNRGDLNYGYTF,TGCGCCAGCACCCTAAACCGGGGGGACCTTAACTATGGCTACACCTTC
NA,TRBV12-3/TRBV12-4,TRBJ2-7,NA,CASSLPGPEQYF,TGTGCCAGCAGTTTACCGGGACCTGAGCAGTACTTC
NA,TRBV27,TRBJ2-1,NA,CASSSGGRSYNEQFF,TGTGCCAGCAGTTCAGGTGGGAGAAGTTACAATGAGCAGTTCTTC
NA,TRBV29-1,TRBJ2-7,once,CSVQGGGRGDEQYF,TGCAGCGTCCAGGGGGGAGGTAGAGGGGACGAGCAGTACTTC
NA,TRBV28,TRBJ1-5,NA,CASSLTQPQHF,TGTGCCAGCAGTTTGACTCAGCCCCAGCATTTT
NA,TRBV20-1,TRBJ2-5,NA,CSAYGGPGLSVPEAQYF,TGCAGTGCCTATGGCGGCCCGGGACTTAGCGTGCCGGAGGCCCAGTACTTC
NA,TRBV24-1,TRBJ2-1,few,CATSDLADNEQFF,TGTGCCACCAGTGATTTGGCCGACAATGAGCAGTTCTTC
NA,TRBV24-1,TRBJ2-2,NA,CATSRTLNTGELFF,TGTGCCACCAGCCGGACTCTGAACACCGGGGAGCTGTTTTTT
NA,TRBV3-1,TRBJ2-1,NA,CASSHPFSSYNEQFF,TGTGCCAGCAGCCATCCCTTTAGCTCCTACAATGAGCAGTTCTTC
NA,TRBV19,TRBJ1-2,NA,CASSSDGYTF,TGTGCCAGTAGTTCGGATGGCTACACCTTC
NA,TRBV27,TRBJ2-2,NA,CASSLGAANTGELFF,TGTGCCAGCAGTCTAGGGGCTGCGAACACCGGGGAGCTGTTTTTT
NA,TRBV30,TRBJ2-3,NA,CAWNTGMISTDTQYF,TGTGCCTGGAATACAGGGATGATAAGCACAGATACGCAGTATTTT
NA,TRBV9,TRBJ2-2,NA,CASSVGSGGTGELFF,TGTGCCAGCAGCGTAGGTAGCGGTGGCACCGGGGAGCTGTTTTTT
TRBD1,TRBV7-6,TRBJ2-7,NA,CASSPSTGPYEQYF,TGTGCCAGCAGCCCCTCGACAGGGCCATACGAGCAGTACTTC
NA,TRBV5-4,TRBJ2-3,NA,CASRQWGGSTDTQYF,TGTGCCAGCCGTCAGTGGGGCGGGAGCACAGATACGCAGTATTTT
TRBD1,TRBV7-6,TRBJ2-7,NA,CASSPRDRGYEQYF,TGTGCCAGCAGCCCCCGGGACAGGGGGTACGAGCAGTACTTC
NA,TRBV3-1,TRBJ1-6,NA,CASSQDAGDSPLHF,TGTGCCAGCAGCCAAGATGCCGGTGATTCACCCCTCCACTTT
TRBD1,TRBV4-2,TRBJ2-7,NA,CASSQPGQAYEQYF,TGTGCCAGCAGCCAACCAGGACAGGCCTACGAGCAGTACTTC
TRBD2,TRBV15,TRBJ2-5,NA,CATNPGEGETQYF,TGTGCCACCAACCCGGGGGAGGGAGAGACCCAGTACTTC
NA,TRBV28,TRBJ2-5,once,CASSATLKGPETQYF,TGTGCCAGCAGTGCCACGTTGAAGGGACCGGAGACCCAGTACTTC
NA,TRBV19,TRBJ2-1,NA,CASSMTGIYNEQFF,TGTGCCAGTAGTATGACGGGAATTTACAATGAGCAGTTCTTC
TRBD2,TRBV27,TRBJ2-7,NA,CASSPKLAGYEQYF,TGTGCCAGCAGTCCCAAACTAGCGGGGTACGAGCAGTACTTC
NA,TRBV20-1,TRBJ2-3,NA,CSAQKGTDTQYF,TGCAGTGCACAGAAAGGCACAGATACGCAGTATTTT
NA,TRBV6-5,TRBJ2-7,NA,CASSYGQGGSYEQYF,TGTGCCAGCAGTTATGGACAGGGAGGGAGCTACGAGCAGTACTTC
TRBD1,TRBV19,TRBJ2-3,NA,CASRDRATDTQYF,TGTGCCAGTAGGGACAGGGCGACAGATACGCAGTATTTT
NA,TRBV23-1,TRBJ2-7,NA,CASSQSFRPYEQYF,TGCGCCAGCAGTCAATCGTTTCGTCCCTACGAGCAGTACTTC
TRBD1,TRBV2,TRBJ1-4,NA,CASDGTGPEKLFF,TGTGCCAGCGACGGGACAGGGCCAGAAAAACTGTTTTTT
TRBD2,TRBV6-4,TRBJ2-2,NA,CASSKTSGDTGELFF,TGTGCCAGCAGTAAGACTAGCGGGGACACCGGGGAGCTGTTTTTT
NA,TRBV13,TRBJ1-4,NA,CASSLNWPGAGGEKLFF,TGTGCCAGCAGCCTCAATTGGCCGGGAGCGGGGGGTGAAAAACTGTTTTTT
NA,TRBV28,TRBJ2-4,NA,CASSLAWTAKNIQYF,TGTGCCAGCAGTCTTGCTTGGACAGCCAAAAACATTCAGTACTTC
NA,TRBV19,TRBJ1-5,NA,CASSIWGRSNQPQHF,TGTGCCAGTAGTATATGGGGACGGAGCAATCAGCCCCAGCATTTT
TRBD2,TRBV27,TRBJ2-7,NA,CASRPGGGAYEQYF,TGTGCCAGCCGCCCGGGAGGGGGAGCCTACGAGCAGTACTTC
NA,TRBV27,TRBJ2-5,NA,CASRVTAGLQETQYF,TGTGCCAGCAGGGTAACGGCGGGACTGCAAGAGACCCAGTACTTC
NA,TRBV27,TRBJ2-3,NA,CASSLASTDTQYF,TGTGCCAGCAGTTTAGCCAGCACAGATACGCAGTATTTT
TRBD1,TRBV5-4,TRBJ2-3,NA,CASSLGQGVEYF,TGTGCCAGCAGCTTGGGACAGGGGGTAGAGTATTTT
NA,TRBV12-3/TRBV12-4,TRBJ2-7,NA,CASSPFEGGYEQYF,TGTGCCAGCAGTCCATTTGAGGGGGGCTACGAGCAGTACTTC
TRBD2,TRBV28,TRBJ2-7,NA,CASSRQGLAYEQYF,TGTGCCAGCAGCCGGCAGGGACTAGCCTACGAGCAGTACTTC
NA,TRBV15,TRBJ1-5,NA,CATSSLGNQPQHF,TGTGCCACCAGCAGTCTGGGAAATCAGCCCCAGCATTTT
NA,TRBV4-3,TRBJ1-4,NA,CASSQDMSEVDHAF,TGCGCCAGCAGCCAAGATATGAGCGAGGTCGATCACGCTTTT
TRBD2,TRBV5-1,TRBJ2-1,NA,CASSSTSGREQFF,TGCGCCAGCAGCTCGACTAGCGGGAGGGAGCAGTTCTTC
NA,TRBV2,TRBJ1-2,once,CASSESRNYGYTF,TGTGCCAGCAGTGAATCCCGGAACTATGGCTACACCTTC
NA,TRBV6-2/TRBV6-3,TRBJ2-5,NA,CASSLTGPQETQYF,TGTGCCAGCAGCCTCACGGGCCCCCAAGAGACCCAGTACTTC
TRBD1,TRBV6-1,TRBJ2-7,NA,CASSVRGYEQYF,TGTGCCAGCAGTGTCAGGGGGTACGAGCAGTACTTC
NA,TRBV4-2,TRBJ2-1,few,CASSQGPGAYNEQFF,TGTGCCAGCAGCCAAGGTCCAGGGGCCTACAATGAGCAGTTCTTC
NA,TRBV6-1,TRBJ2-1,few,CASSEGTEGHEQFF,TGTGCCAGCAGTGAAGGGACAGAGGGACATGAGCAGTTCTTC
TRBD2,TRBV20-1,TRBJ2-1,NA,CSARDPLGTSGGSSYNEQFF,TGCAGTGCTAGAGATCCCCTCGGGACTAGCGGGGGGAGCTCCTACAATGAGCAGTTCTTC
NA,TRBV5-1,TRBJ2-7,NA,CASSLYVGYEQYF,TGCGCCAGCAGCTTGTACGTCGGCTACGAGCAGTACTTC
TRBD2,TRBV13,TRBJ2-7,NA,CASSFGQSPIAGGDQYF,TGTGCCAGCAGCTTCGGTCAATCCCCAATCGCGGGAGGGGATCAGTACTTC
NA,TRBV4-2,TRBJ2-7,once,CASSQGTDSYEQYF,TGTGCCAGCAGCCAAGGGACGGACTCCTACGAGCAGTACTTC
TRBD2,TRBV27,TRBJ2-7,once,CASSLLAGVASYEQYF,TGTGCCAGCAGTTTATTAGCGGGAGTGGCCAGCTACGAGCAGTACTTC
TRBD1,TRBV4-2,TRBJ1-4,NA,CASSQEDIGTANEKLFF,TGTGCCAGCAGCCAAGAGGATATAGGGACAGCTAATGAAAAACTGTTTTTT
NA,TRBV28,TRBJ1-4,NA,CASSWTGTDEKLFF,TGTGCCAGCAGTTGGACCGGGACGGATGAAAAACTGTTTTTT